This TCR beta chain was captured by sequencing in a study of blood T cells in healthy people across ages. Findings and caveats of the study: Investigators viewed diversity estimates from one million T cells as underestimates, the study reported. The study could not conclusively compare naive and antigen-experienced cells, given its unsorted PBMCs.

Notes on this clonotype: Its target is not known.

It was with a sample-barcoded 5' primer and a J-beta primer mix that a second PCR of about 6 to 11 cycles was run. From the 5' RACE reads, TCRdb called clonotypes with MiXCR, one entry per CDR3 protein. The sample has 1.6 million or so distinct CDR3 sequences; about 31% are singletons. Trimming took off 3 bases at V and 6 bases at J, with 8 bases between the two ends. CDR3 size: 13 residues. CDR1 KGHSH and CDR2 LQKENI come from the germline V gene. The sequencing sample was made of blood. The chain employs TRBV18 and TRBJ2-2, with a tentative D call TRBD2 (5 bases). The sequence was collected from a woman in her thirties in good health. The CDR3 DNA is TGTGCCAGCTCACCGAGGGATTCCGGGGAGCTGTTTTTT. It codes for CASSPRDSGELFF.